This passage covers 20 T cell receptor beta chains from one sample sequenced in a study of T cell responses to AZD1222 COVID-19 vaccine. Repertoires were generated with immunoSEQ multiplex PCR, while TCRdb's copy carries only in-frame clones and drops some. The data contain 110,000 or so clones, around 86% of them singletons. Here the sequenced sample was peripheral blood, taken 28 days after the second AZD1222 dose. These receptors were taken from an adult who received the AZD1222 COVID-19 vaccine.

The chain joins TRBV6-5 to TRBJ1-3, with D unclear. The CDR3 totals 14 residues. V was pared by 5 bases and J by 0 bases, with 8 bases between. Germline V gene sequence: CDR1 MNHEY, CDR2 SVGAGI. The DNA for the CDR3 is TGTGCCAGCAGTCCCAGGCGCTCTGGAAACACCATATATTTT. Protein product: CASSPRRSGNTIYF.

The rearrangement links TRBV7-6 to TRBJ2-7; no clear D gene. V gave up 4 bases and J gave up 2 bases, with 9 bases separating them. CDR3 length equals 13 residues. CDR1 and CDR2 from the germline V gene are SGHVS and FNYEAQ. In DNA, the CDR3 is TGTGCCAGCAGCTCCCGGTCCACCTACGAGCAGTACTTC. Translated: CASSSRSTYEQYF.

The chain couples TRBV3-1 (or the pseudogene TRBV3-2) to TRBJ2-4, with 7 bases aligning to TRBD2. Germline CDR1 LGHDT, CDR2 YNNKEL (reference sequence). V shed 4 bases, J shed 0 bases, and the junction held 15 bases outside the gene matches. CDR3 length: 19 amino acids. CDR3 bases: TGTGCCAGCAGCCCCGGTGTGGAGCGGGGTATACTAGCCAAAAACATTCAGTACTTC. Its translation is CASSPGVERGILAKNIQYF.

This chain uses TRBV28 with TRBJ1-5, with D hard to call. Deletions cut 5 bases from V and 1 base from J, with 3 bases between. Germline V lookup: CDR1 MDHEN, CDR2 SYDVKM. The length of the CDR3 is 12 residues. The CDR3 reads CASSESNQPQHF. The CDR3, as DNA: TGTGCCAGCAGTGAGAGCAATCAGCCCCAGCATTTT.

The chain has TRBV5-6 and TRBJ2-7; tentatively, D is TRBD2 (6 bases). V dropped 4 bases and J dropped 3 bases, with 14 bases sitting between them. The CDR3 is 14 amino acids. Germline CDR1 is SGHDT and CDR2 is YYEEEE. The CDR3 sequence: CASSGGGAGYEQYF. The CDR3 nucleotides are TGTGCCAGCAGCGGCGGCGGGGCCGGCTACGAGCAGTACTTC.

V and J are TRBV20-1 and TRBJ2-3; D not certain. Trimming shortened V by 8 bases and J by 1 base, and 7 bases separated the two germline ends. CDR3 length: 11 residues. Germline V CDR1 and CDR2: DFQATT, SNEGSKA (reference sequence). This chain's CDR3 is CSTRGTDTQYF. In nucleotides, the CDR3 is TGCAGTACCCGGGGCACAGATACGCAGTATTTT.

This sequence joins TRBV6-1 and TRBJ1-2; 12 nucleotides align to TRBD1. The CDR3 consists of 13 residues. Trimming at V came to 3 bases and at J to 8 bases, leaving 1 base not matched to a gene. Looked up from germline, CDR1 is MNHNS and CDR2 is SASEGT. The CDR3 DNA reads as TGTGCCAGCAGTGAGGGACAGGGGGCAGGCTACACCTTC. Protein product: CASSEGQGAGYTF.

The chain uses TRBV6-1 and TRBJ1-6; D is undetermined. V was pared by 3 bases and J by 6 bases, with 15 bases between. The CDR3 covers 16 residues. Germline V CDR1 and CDR2: MNHNS, SASEGT. The CDR3 region has the DNA TGTGCCAGCAGTGACGGCGCGGGCCGGTCTAATTCACCCCTCCACTTT. It is translated as CASSDGAGRSNSPLHF.

The chain employs TRBV7-2 and TRBJ2-3, with D tentatively TRBD1 or TRBD2 (5 bases each). The V and J ends lost 2 bases and 4 bases respectively, with 16 bases between them. Germline values: CDR1 SGHTA, CDR2 FQGNSA. This CDR3 region has 16 residues. The chain's CDR3 is CASSLRDGRRADTQYF. DNA for the CDR3: TGTGCCAGCAGCTTACGGGACGGAAGGAGAGCAGATACGCAGTATTTT.

The CDR3 region is CASTTGNTEAFF. CDR3 bases: TGTGCCAGCACTACGGGGAACACTGAAGCTTTCTTT. The chain has TRBV2 and TRBJ1-1; D is undetermined. V shed 7 bases and J shed 1 base, with 7 bases lying between them. Germline CDR1 and CDR2: SNHLY and FYNNEI. The length of the CDR3 is 12 residues.

J is TRBJ1-4 and V is TRBV7-9; possibly TRBD1 for D (5 bases). This CDR3 is built from 14 residues. Germline CDR1 SEHNR, CDR2 FQNEAQ (reference sequence). Trimming took off 3 bases at V and 8 bases at J, with 13 bases between the two ends. This chain's CDR3 is CASSLIMGEEKLFF. For the CDR3, the DNA is TGTGCCAGCAGCTTGATTATGGGGGAAGAAAAACTGTTTTTT.

This chain uses TRBV18 with TRBJ1-1; 8 nucleotides match TRBD1. CDR3 length equals 16 residues. Looked up from germline, CDR1 is KGHSH and CDR2 is LQKENI. V lost 5 bases and J lost 1; bases outside the gene matches: 9. The CDR3 protein is CASSFSGGSANTEAFF. The CDR3 DNA follows: TGTGCCAGCTCATTTTCAGGGGGCTCCGCGAACACTGAAGCTTTCTTT.

V gene TRBV11-3 combines with J gene TRBJ2-1; 14 bases map to TRBD2. The CDR3 has 16 amino acids. From germline, CDR1 is SGHNT and CDR2 YENEEA. V lost 5 bases to trimming and J lost 9 bases; unmatched junction nucleotides: 9. The CDR3 loop reads CASSKNTGTSGGEQFF. In DNA form, the CDR3 reads TGTGCCAGCAGCAAAAATACCGGGACTAGCGGGGGTGAGCAGTTCTTC.

CDR3 residues: CASSGRGAHVYEQFF. The CDR3 nucleotides read TGTGCCAGCAGTGGGCGGGGGGCCCACGTCTACGAGCAGTTCTTC. The gene calls are TRBV2 and TRBJ2-1; 8 positions match TRBD2. V trimming: 4 bases; J trimming: 10 bases; junction bases outside the gene matches: 12. This CDR3 comprises 15 residues. CDR1 is SNHLY, CDR2 FYNNEI, per germline.

The chain combines TRBV11-2 with TRBJ2-5; D remains unclear. Germline CDR1 reads SGHAT; CDR2 reads FQNNGV. This CDR3 is built from 13 residues. With 2 bases removed from V and 3 bases from J, the gap between germline ends came to 7 bases. The CDR3 reads CASSLRRKETQYF. DNA for the CDR3: TGTGCCAGCAGCTTACGGCGGAAAGAGACCCAGTACTTC.

Here the CDR3 DNA reads TGTGCCTGGAGTGGGGGTGAGGAGCCCCAGCATTTT. Its translation is CAWSGGEEPQHF. The rearrangement links TRBV30 to TRBJ1-5; D is ambiguous. The ends were cut back, 1 base at V and 8 bases at J, with 9 bases in the middle. The CDR3 contains 12 residues. Germline CDR1 is GTSNPN and CDR2 is SVGIG (reference sequence). The full variable domain, with the rest looked up from reference TRBV30 and TRBJ1-5, is SQTIHQWPATLVQPVGSPLSLECTVEGTSNPNLYWYRQAAGRGLQLLFYSVGIGQISSEVPQNLSASRPQDRQFILSSKKLLLSDSGFYLCAWSGGEEPQHFGDGTRLSIL.

The CDR3 region is CASGWTGTLKNIQYF. The CDR3 DNA sequence: TGTGCCAGCGGCTGGACCGGGACACTCAAAAACATTCAGTACTTC. This rearrangement joins TRBV11-3 to TRBJ2-4, with D perhaps matching TRBD1 (6 bases). Per the germline V gene, CDR1 is SGHNT and CDR2 is YENEEA. The CDR3 is 15 amino acids. Between the trimmed V and J ends, which lost 8 bases and 3 bases, there was a span of 17 bases.

The chain recombines TRBV19 with TRBJ2-3; 7 bases are shared with TRBD1. Trimming cost V 6 bases and J 2 bases; bases outside gene matches: 8. Per germline, CDR1 LNHDA and CDR2 SQIVND (reference sequence). The CDR3 is 15 residues long. The CDR3 sequence: CASSPRQGSTDTQYF. The CDR3 nucleotides read TGTGCCAGTAGCCCCAGACAGGGCTCCACAGATACGCAGTATTTT.

The CDR3 DNA reads as TGTGCCAGCAGCCCGGAGCTCGGGGCCAACGTCCTGACTTTC. Translated, it gives CASSPELGANVLTF. The rearrangement joins TRBV6-4 to TRBJ2-6; D is undetermined. Trimming stripped 6 bases from V and 4 bases from J, with 10 bases between. From germline, CDR1 is MRHNA and CDR2 SNTAGT. The CDR3 has 14 amino acids.

V usage is TRBV11-3 and J usage is TRBJ2-1; possibly TRBD1 or TRBD2 for D (5 bases each). Germline V gene lookup returns CDR1 SGHNT and CDR2 YENEEA. With 3 bases removed from V and 10 bases from J, the gap between germline ends came to 7 bases. The CDR3 totals 11 residues. Written as DNA, the CDR3 is TGTGCCAGCAGCTTCCGGGACGAGCAGTTCTTC. Translation gives CASSFRDEQFF.